These 8 T cell receptor beta chains were all obtained from the same sample, sequenced in a study of blood T cells in healthy people across ages. A J-beta primer mix and a sample-barcoded 5' primer were used in a second PCR of about 7 to 12 cycles. Each CDR3 protein is one row after TCRdb ran MiXCR on the 5' RACE reads. The table includes about 540,000 distinct CDR3 sequences, 24% detected once. The sample was also linked to a second study, of T cells of mothers and their children.

The specimen was blood. The receptor set was obtained from a boy aged 5-17 years in good health.

This rearrangement joins TRBV25-1 to TRBJ2-6; unclear D gene. CDR3 length: 18 residues. Germline loops: CDR1 MGHDK, CDR2 SYGVNS. V was clipped by 1 base and J by 3 bases, with 16 bases between them. The CDR3 DNA reads TGTGCCAGCAGTGAATTGATAGGGAACGTGTATGGGGCCAACGTCCTGACTTTC. This gives the protein CASSELIGNVYGANVLTF.

The chain links TRBV7-9 to TRBJ2-5; D ambiguous. Germline CDR1 is SEHNR and CDR2 is FQNEAQ (reference sequence). This CDR3 has 13 amino acids. The V end was cut by 5 bases, the J end by 2 bases, with 9 bases between. CDR3 DNA sequence: TGTGCCAGCAGCGCACGACTGCAAGAGACCCAGTACTTC. Translating gives CASSARLQETQYF.

This clonotype was counted a few times. V is TRBV7-2 and J is TRBJ1-6; D not certain. The CDR3 is 16 amino acids. Germline V gene sequence: CDR1 SGHTA, CDR2 FQGNSA. Between the trimmed V and J ends, which lost 1 base and 1 base, there was a span of 8 bases. The CDR3 region has the DNA TGTGCCAGCAGCTTAGTGACGATATCCTATAATTCACCCCTCCACTTT. Its translation: CASSLVTISYNSPLHF.

Here the CDR3 reads CSAISGTNYEQYF. The CDR3 DNA is TGCAGTGCTATATCCGGGACCAACTACGAGCAGTACTTC. The chain links TRBV20-1 to TRBJ2-7; D possibly uses TRBD1 or TRBD2 (5 bases each). Looked up from germline, CDR1 is DFQATT and CDR2 is SNEGSKA (reference sequence). The CDR3 has 13 amino acids. The V gene lost 4 bases and the J gene lost 3 bases, with 13 bases spanning the gap.

Here the CDR3 reads CASSQDGNYNEQFF. DNA for the CDR3: TGTGCCAGCAGCCAAGATGGCAACTACAATGAGCAGTTCTTC. This chain connects TRBV14 to TRBJ2-1; no firm D call. Trimming took 0 bases from V and 3 from J, leaving 6 bases between them. The CDR3 consists of 14 residues. The germline gives CDR1 SGHDN, CDR2 FVKESK.

The V call is TRBV7-8, the J call TRBJ2-1; 9 positions agree with TRBD2. CDR3 length: 16 amino acids. With V trimmed by 1 base and J by 2 bases, 3 bases remained unmatched. CDR1 and CDR2 (germline): SGHVS, FQNEAQ. CDR3 sequence reads: CASSLVASGTYNEQFF. The CDR3 nucleotides read TGTGCCAGCAGCTTAGTTGCTAGCGGGACCTACAATGAGCAGTTCTTC.

This clonotype was recorded many times. V usage is TRBV29-1 and J usage is TRBJ2-3; 7 bases map to TRBD2. V gave up 0 bases and J gave up 3 bases; unmatched junction bases: 9. Per germline, CDR1 SQVTM and CDR2 ANQGSEA. The CDR3 has 16 residues. The DNA of the CDR3 is TGCAGCGTTGAAGAGGGGGGACGGGAGGCGACAGATACGCAGTATTTT. Protein product: CSVEEGGREATDTQYF.

The chain joins TRBV18 to TRBJ2-5; D may be TRBD1 or TRBD2 (5 bases each). Looked up from germline, CDR1 is KGHSH and CDR2 is LQKENI. V lost 3 bases and J lost 2, with 13 bases in between. The length of the CDR3 is 15 residues. CDR3 bases: TGTGCCAGCTCACCTTCTGAGGGGCATCAAGAGACCCAGTACTTC. Amino acids: CASSPSEGHQETQYF. Drawing the rest from reference TRBV18 and TRBJ2-5, the complete variable domain is NAGVMQNPRHLVRRRGQEARLRCSPMKGHSHVYWYRQLPEEGLKFMVYLQKENIIDESGMPKERFSAEFPKEGPSILRIQQVVRGDSAAYFCASSPSEGHQETQYFGPGTRLLVL.